Below are 27 T cell receptor beta chains sequenced from a single sample in a study of T cells in Graves' hyperthyroidism and ophthalmopathy. TCR beta CDR3 region amplification was performed from RNA transcripts. An initial round of RT-PCR targeting the TCR CDR3 relied on the HTBI primer set. Via MiXCR, TCRdb re-called the multiplex PCR reads, giving one row per CDR3 protein. The sample carries under 350,000 distinct CDR3 sequences, 20% to 25% recorded once. Sequencing used blood. The origin of the receptors is a woman in her forties or fifties with Graves' hyperthyroidism.

In its sample, this clonotype was seen many times. The genes are TRBV20-1 and TRBJ1-5; possible D gene TRBD1, 6 bases. CDR3 length: 17 amino acids. V was shortened by 0 bases and J by 3 bases, with 18 bases between the two germline ends. The germline CDR1 and CDR2 sequences are DFQATT and SNEGSKA (reference sequence). CDR3: CSARDMLEGGYNQPQHF. For the CDR3, the DNA is TGCAGTGCTAGAGATATGCTGGAGGGGGGGTACAATCAGCCCCAGCATTTT.

This clonotype was seen repeatedly, ten times or more. The chain combines TRBV28 with TRBJ2-3; maybe TRBD2 (6 bases). CDR3 size: 15 residues. Germline CDR1 reads MDHEN; CDR2 reads SYDVKM. Trimming pared 5 bases from V and 4 bases from J, leaving 16 bases between. The CDR3 region is CASSPGLAEPDTQYF. In DNA, the CDR3 is TGTGCCAGCAGTCCCGGGTTAGCGGAACCAGATACGCAGTATTTT.

Comment on this clonotype: Just one base apart from a much larger clone, this may be a read error. The gene calls are TRBV5-1 and TRBJ1-1; tentative D call: TRBD1 (5 bases). Germline V CDR1 and CDR2: SGHRS, YFSETQ. The CDR3 has 14 residues. The CDR3 loop is CASRPNTGGAEALF. CDR3 DNA sequence: TGCGCCAGTCGTCCTAATACAGGTGGGGCTGAAGCTTTATTT. Looking up the rest from reference TRBV5-1 and TRBJ1-1 gives the full variable domain: KAGVTQTPRYLIKTRGQQVTLSCSPISGHRSVSWYQQTPGQGLQFLFEYFSETQRNKGNFPGRFSGRQFSNSRSEMNVSTLELGDSALYLCASRPNTGGAEALFGQGTRLTVV.

The rearrangement uses TRBV3-1 and TRBJ1-5; D unclear. Trimming removed 0 bases from V and 6 bases from J, with 9 bases in between. CDR3 length equals 14 residues. Per the germline V gene, CDR1 is LGHDT and CDR2 is YNNKEL (reference sequence). The CDR3 DNA is TGTGCCAGCAGCCAAGAGAAGGGAGGTCAGCCCCAGCATTTT. As protein: CASSQEKGGQPQHF.

The chain recombines TRBV12-3 or TRBV12-4 with TRBJ1-6; no firm D call. The CDR3 is 13 residues long. The V end was cut by 6 bases, the J end by 10 bases, with 13 bases between. The CDR3 nucleotides are TGTGCCAGCAGCCAACTCGTAGGATCACCCCTCCACTTT. Translation gives CASSQLVGSPLHF.

In its sample, this clonotype was seen many times. The rearrangement uses TRBV20-1 and TRBJ1-2; D perhaps matches TRBD1 (6 bases). V shed 1 base and J shed 4 bases, with 10 bases lying between them. This CDR3 is built from 13 residues. Germline lookup yields CDR1 DFQATT and CDR2 SNEGSKA (reference sequence). CDR3 sequence reads: CSARGEGGYGYTF. CDR3 nucleotides: TGCAGTGCTAGAGGAGAGGGGGGCTATGGCTACACCTTC.

Points on this clonotype: Given a much more abundant clone one base away, this may be a read error. The chain is built from TRBV18 and TRBJ1-1; D possibly corresponds to TRBD1 (5 bases). The CDR3 runs 13 residues. Germline CDR1 is KGHSH and CDR2 is LQKENI. In DNA, the CDR3 is TGTGCCAGCTTAGCAGGGTGGGCCACTGAAGCTTCCTTT. Amino acid sequence: CASLAGWATEASF. Full variable domain (outside the CDR3, taken from reference TRBV18 and TRBJ1-1): NAGVMQNPRHLVRRRGQEARLRCSPMKGHSHVYWYRQLPEEGLKFMVYLQKENIIDESGMPKERFSAEFPKEGPSILRIQQVVRGDSAAYFCASLAGWATEASFGQGTRLTVV.

This clonotype appeared many times. This sequence joins TRBV6-1 and TRBJ1-2; D is unresolved. Trimming left V 1 base short and J 4 bases short, with 10 bases between. The CDR3 totals 14 residues. CDR1 is MNHNS, CDR2 SASEGT, per germline. CDR3 DNA: TGTGCCAGCAGTGAAGGGGTTGTTGTCTATGGCTACACCTTC. It translates to CASSEGVVVYGYTF.

The V call is TRBV29-1, the J call TRBJ2-7; 8 bases map to TRBD2. The CDR3 has 14 amino acids. The junction had 8 bases not matched to a gene; V was cut back by 1 base and J by 6 bases. The germline gives CDR1 SQVTM, CDR2 ANQGSEA. The CDR3 coding sequence is TGCAGCGTTGAAGGGCTAGCGGGTAGTCTCGAGCAGTACTTC. It encodes CSVEGLAGSLEQYF.

The chain couples TRBV28 to TRBJ2-7; TRBD1 matches 8 bases. Per germline, CDR1 MDHEN and CDR2 SYDVKM. The V segment lost 5 bases and the J segment 9 bases; nucleotides outside the gene matches: 6. The CDR3 spans 12 residues. The CDR3, as DNA: TGTGCCAGCAGTCTCCGGACAGGGCGGCAGTACTTC. Its translation is CASSLRTGRQYF.

This clonotype appeared many times. The chain recombines TRBV6-1 with TRBJ2-1; 7 bases line up with TRBD1. The CDR3 has 14 amino acids. V lost 5 bases, J lost 5 bases, and 6 bases stayed unmatched. Germline assignment: CDR1 MNHNS and CDR2 SASEGT. The CDR3 DNA sequence: TGTGCCAGCAGTAACCGACAGGGAAACAATGAGCAGTTCTTC. This sequence encodes CASSNRQGNNEQFF.

The genes are TRBV18 and TRBJ2-7; no reliable D call. Deletions cut 6 bases from V and 6 bases from J, with 15 bases between. The V gene's germline CDR1 is KGHSH and CDR2 LQKENI. This CDR3 is built from 13 residues. CDR3 DNA: TGTGCCAGCTCCCCAAACGACGGTAGCGAGCAGTACTTC. Amino acid sequence: CASSPNDGSEQYF. Full variable domain (outside the CDR3, taken from reference TRBV18 and TRBJ2-7): NAGVMQNPRHLVRRRGQEARLRCSPMKGHSHVYWYRQLPEEGLKFMVYLQKENIIDESGMPKERFSAEFPKEGPSILRIQQVVRGDSAAYFCASSPNDGSEQYFGPGTRLTVT.

In its sample, this clonotype was seen a few times. The V gene is TRBV5-1, the J gene TRBJ2-7; D assignment may be TRBD1 or TRBD2 (5 bases each). The CDR3 spans 14 residues. Between the trimmed V and J ends, which lost 0 bases and 2 bases, there was a span of 9 bases. Germline V CDR1 and CDR2: SGHRS, YFSETQ. The CDR3 loop reads CASSLGGRAYEQYF. CDR3 nucleotide sequence: TGCGCCAGCAGCTTGGGGGGACGCGCCTACGAGCAGTACTTC.

This clonotype showed up just a few times. The genes are TRBV3-1 and TRBJ2-1; D not resolved. The CDR3 contains 14 residues. The V and J ends lost 1 base and 5 bases respectively, with 9 bases between them. The germline V gene encodes CDR1 LGHDT and CDR2 YNNKEL (reference sequence). CDR3: CASSQGRRHNEQFF. The CDR3 nucleotides are TGTGCCAGCAGCCAAGGACGTCGACACAATGAGCAGTTCTTC.

This clonotype was recorded many times. The chain links TRBV6-1 to TRBJ1-1; D unclear. CDR1 and CDR2 from the germline V gene are MNHNS and SASEGT. This CDR3 comprises 11 residues. With 7 bases removed from V and 7 bases from J, the gap between germline ends came to 10 bases. The chain's CDR3 is CASTGSNEAFF. DNA of the CDR3: TGTGCCAGCACCGGGTCCAATGAAGCTTTCTTT.

This clonotype came up a few times. The chain combines TRBV7-9 with TRBJ1-4; maybe TRBD1 (5 bases). V lost 2 bases to trimming and J lost 10 bases, with 5 bases between them. Germline assignment: CDR1 SEHNR and CDR2 FQNEAQ (reference sequence). The CDR3 contains 11 residues. The CDR3 protein is CASSLQGKLFF. In DNA, the CDR3 is TGTGCCAGCAGCTTACAGGGAAAACTGTTTTTT.

There are many counts of this clonotype. This rearrangement joins TRBV5-1 to TRBJ2-3, with no clear D. From germline, CDR1 is SGHRS and CDR2 YFSETQ. The V end lost 3 bases, the J end lost 3 bases, and 11 bases lay between the germline ends. The CDR3 runs to 14 residues. CDR3 residues: CASSSMGLTDTQYF. The CDR3 DNA reads TGCGCCAGCAGCTCGATGGGGTTGACAGATACGCAGTATTTT.

In its sample, this clonotype was seen many times. CDR3 sequence reads: CASGLLAGGYNEQFF. The CDR3 DNA sequence: TGTGCTAGTGGTTTACTAGCGGGAGGGTACAATGAGCAGTTCTTC. V usage is TRBV12-5 and J usage is TRBJ2-1, with TRBD2 identical over 13 bases. CDR1 is LGHNT, CDR2 FRNRAP, per germline. V lost 3 bases and J lost 4; bases outside the gene matches: 0. The CDR3 spans 15 residues.

V usage is TRBV20-1 and J usage is TRBJ2-7; 10 nucleotides match TRBD2. Germline V gives CDR1 DFQATT, CDR2 SNEGSKA (reference sequence). The CDR3 runs to 14 residues. V shed 1 base, J shed 3 bases, and the junction held 3 bases outside the gene matches. The DNA of the CDR3 is TGCAGTGCTAGAGGGACTAGCGGATTCTACGAGCAGTACTTC. This sequence encodes CSARGTSGFYEQYF.

This clonotype was seen ten or more times. The J gene is TRBJ2-7, the V gene TRBV11-2, with D perhaps TRBD1 (5 bases). The CDR3 loop spans 14 amino acids. V was shortened by 0 bases and J by 4 bases, with 10 bases between the two germline ends. Germline CDR1 reads SGHAT; CDR2 reads FQNNGV. The CDR3 here is CASSLDLQGYEQYF. In DNA, the CDR3 is TGTGCCAGCAGCTTAGATCTGCAGGGTTACGAGCAGTACTTC. Supplemented by reference TRBV11-2 and TRBJ2-7, the full variable domain reads EAGVAQSPRYKIIEKRQSVAFWCNPISGHATLYWYQQILGQGPKLLIQFQNNGVVDDSQLPKDRFSAERLKGVDSTLKIQPAKLEDSAVYLCASSLDLQGYEQYFGPGTRLTVT.

In its sample, this clonotype was seen many times. This rearrangement joins TRBV6-1 to TRBJ1-2; no clear D gene. Germline V lookup: CDR1 MNHNS, CDR2 SASEGT. V was pared by 0 bases and J by 4 bases, with 9 bases between. The CDR3 runs 14 residues. The CDR3 sequence is CASSEARDLYGYTF. In DNA, the CDR3 is TGTGCCAGCAGTGAAGCGAGAGACCTCTATGGCTACACCTTC.

The chain links TRBV16 to TRBJ2-1, with 12 bases matching TRBD2. The end of the DNA aligns better with TRBJ2-7, so the J call may be wrong. The CDR3 contains 16 residues. Germline V CDR1 and CDR2: KGHSY, FQNENV. DNA of the CDR3: TGTGCCAGCAGCCAACCGGGACTAGCGGGCTACAATGAGCAGTACTTC. Its translation: CASSQPGLAGYNEQYF.

The rearrangement joins TRBV30 to TRBJ1-1, with D unresolved. CDR3 length: 11 amino acids. CDR1 is GTSNPN, CDR2 SVGIG, per germline (reference sequence). Trimming removed 7 bases at V and 8 bases at J, with 14 bases between. CDR3 loop: CASAGGTEAFF. CDR3 sequence (DNA): TGTGCCTCCGCCGGAGGCACAGAAGCTTTCTTT.

This clonotype was seen repeatedly, ten times or more. V usage is TRBV12-3 or TRBV12-4 and J usage is TRBJ2-7; no reliable D call. Trimming removed 5 bases from V and 3 bases from J, with 23 bases in between. This CDR3 region has 17 residues. The CDR3: CASSHPGWTDGYYEQYF. DNA of the CDR3: TGTGCCAGCAGTCACCCGGGCTGGACGGACGGTTACTACGAGCAGTACTTC.

Ten or more counts support this clonotype. The chain employs TRBV28 and TRBJ2-1; perhaps D is TRBD1 or TRBD2 (7 bases each). The CDR3 sequence is 15 residues long. V dropped 1 base and J dropped 8 bases, with 15 bases sitting between them. Germline V lookup: CDR1 MDHEN, CDR2 SYDVKM. CDR3 protein: CASSLLGAGGDEQFF. The CDR3 DNA follows: TGTGCCAGCAGTTTATTAGGTGCAGGGGGGGATGAGCAGTTCTTC.

Ten or more counts support this clonotype. The chain joins TRBV20-1 to TRBJ1-1; D gene ambiguous. Germline V gene data show CDR1 as DFQATT and CDR2 as SNEGSKA (reference sequence). This CDR3 region has 11 residues. Deletions cut 4 bases from V and 2 bases from J, with 5 bases between. DNA for the CDR3: TGCAGTGCTAAGCTAAACACTGAAGCTTTCTTT. Its protein product is CSAKLNTEAFF.

This clonotype was recorded many times. A junction end diverges from the germline sequence, so it may reflect a read error. The chain couples TRBV5-1 to TRBJ1-2, with a possible D match to TRBD1 (6 bases). CDR3 length equals 14 residues. Germline V gene lookup returns CDR1 SGHRS and CDR2 YFSETQ. This CDR3 is CASSLGQGPYGYTF. CDR3 nucleotides: TGTGCCAGCAGCTTAGGGCAGGGGCCCTATGGCTACACCTTC.